Listed below are T cell receptor beta chains from one sample, sequenced in a study of EBV T-cell therapy then PD-1 blockade in nasopharyngeal carcinoma. The protocol was immunoSEQ multiplex PCR, while the TCRdb copy is restricted to in-frame clones and leaves out a portion. The table includes 13,000 to 15,000 clones, about 85% detected once. Their recognized antigens are unknown. Sequenced material: CD8+ T cells from blood, taken around day 100 from a patient whose treatment included autologous EBV-specific T cells and nivolumab. The receptor set was obtained from a man aged 35-49 years with nasopharyngeal carcinoma. Each CDR3 is given with its conserved first and last residue. Each record gives: V gene, D gene, clone size, J gene, CDR3 DNA, CDR3 protein. The D gene is left open where the match is weak. Size is omitted from some rows. Given values are once, few, many or a class for expanded clones.

TRBV19,TRBD1,.,TRBJ1-1,TGTGCCAGTAGCGCGCTGACAGGGTCTGGCACTGAAGCTTTCTTT,CASSALTGSGTEAFF
TRBV24-1,.,.,TRBJ1-2,TGTGCCACCAGTGGTGGGGGCAACTATGGCTACACCTTC,CATSGGGNYGYTF
TRBV7-9,.,once,TRBJ1-1,TGTGCCAGCAGCCCCCCGGTCGGGGGGCGTACTGAAGCTTTCTTT,CASSPPVGGRTEAFF
TRBV6-4,.,.,TRBJ1-6,TGTGCCAGCAGTGAAGGGGCCGCATCACCCCTCCACTTT,CASSEGAASPLHF
TRBV19,.,.,TRBJ1-2,TGTGCCAGTAGTAGGGGGATAAACTATGGCTACACCTTC,CASSRGINYGYTF
TRBV5-6,.,.,TRBJ1-6,TGTGCCAGCAGTTCACAGGGAGGGGGTTCACCCCTCCACTTT,CASSSQGGGSPLHF
TRBV9,TRBD2,.,TRBJ2-7,TGTGCCAGCAGCGTAGGACGATCAGCGGGGGGGAAATACGAGCAGTACTTC,CASSVGRSAGGKYEQYF
TRBV7-8,.,.,TRBJ1-1,TGTGCCAGCAGCTTAAGGCAGGGACCGACCACTGAAGCTTTCTTT,CASSLRQGPTTEAFF
TRBV5-8,TRBD2,.,TRBJ2-5,TGTGCCAGCAGCTGGGGGATAGCGGGGGGAAGGGAGACCCAGTACTTC,CASSWGIAGGRETQYF
TRBV5-5,.,.,TRBJ2-5,TGTGCCAGCAGTCCCGTGGGAGAAGAGACCCAGTACTTC,CASSPVGEETQYF
TRBV7-2,.,.,TRBJ2-2,TGTGCCAGCAGCTTAGTCAGTACCGGGGAGCTGTTTTTT,CASSLVSTGELFF
TRBV2,.,large,TRBJ1-1,TGTGCCAGCAGTGTTGGTGAAGCTTTCTTT,CASSVGEAFF
TRBV10-3,TRBD1,.,TRBJ2-6,TGTGCCATCAGTCGGGACAGTTACTCTGGGGCCAACGTCCTGACTTTC,CAISRDSYSGANVLTF
TRBV12-3/TRBV12-4,TRBD2,.,TRBJ2-1,TGTGCCAGCAGTTTAGGGGGGGGGAATGAGCAGTTCTTC,CASSLGGGNEQFF
TRBV14,.,.,TRBJ1-2,TGTGCCAGCAGCCAACCGGGGGGGGACTATGGCTACACCTTC,CASSQPGGDYGYTF
TRBV6-1,TRBD1,few,TRBJ1-3,TGTGCCAGCAGTGACGGACAGGGAGCCTTCGGAAACACCATATATTTT,CASSDGQGAFGNTIYF
TRBV14,.,.,TRBJ1-1,TGTGCCAGCAGCCAATTCAGCCTAGGAACTGAAGCTTTCTTT,CASSQFSLGTEAFF
TRBV5-6,TRBD1,.,TRBJ1-3,TGTGCCAGCAGTTACCGGGACAGCCTCTCTGGAAACACCATATATTTT,CASSYRDSLSGNTIYF
TRBV6-1,.,once,TRBJ2-1,TGTGCCAGCAGTGAAGCGGCGTACAATGAGCAGTTCTTC,CASSEAAYNEQFF
TRBV7-9,TRBD2,.,TRBJ2-5,TGTGCCAGCAGCTCTTTAGCGGGGCTGGAAGAGACCCAGTACTTC,CASSSLAGLEETQYF
TRBV15,TRBD1,.,TRBJ2-1,TGTGCCACCACTCCAGGGGGCTATAATGAGCAGTTCTTC,CATTPGGYNEQFF
TRBV4-1,TRBD2,.,TRBJ2-2,TGCGCCAGCAGCCTAAAGGGAGCGGGGGCGAACGCCGGGGAGCTGTTTTTT,CASSLKGAGANAGELFF
TRBV7-3,.,medium-sized,TRBJ2-7,TGTGCCAGCAGCTTCTACGCCTCCAACGAGCAGTACTTC,CASSFYASNEQYF
TRBV6-2/TRBV6-3,.,.,TRBJ2-7,TGTGCCAGCAGTCGGCCGGGGCAGGCGGACGAGCAGTACTTC,CASSRPGQADEQYF
TRBV5-4,TRBD1,.,TRBJ2-5,TGTGCCACCACCTCAGGGGGCCAAGAGACCCAGTACTTC,CATTSGGQETQYF
TRBV4-1,TRBD1,.,TRBJ1-2,TGCGCCAGCAGCCAAGCTAAGGGACAGCCCTCAGGGTATGGCTACACCTTC,CASSQAKGQPSGYGYTF
TRBV6-5,.,.,TRBJ2-5,TGTGCCAGCAAAGGGATGGAAGAGACCCAGTACTTC,CASKGMEETQYF
TRBV5-1,TRBD2,.,TRBJ2-3,TGCGCCAGCAGACGAGGACTAGTGGATACGCAGTATTTT,CASRRGLVDTQYF
TRBV4-2,.,.,TRBJ1-4,TGTGCCAGCAGCCAAGTCAGGGGCGCAGATGAAAAACTGTTTTTT,CASSQVRGADEKLFF
TRBV28,.,.,TRBJ2-5,TGTGCCAGCAGTTTAGGAGGGCAGGTGTTTCTAGAGACCCAGTACTTC,CASSLGGQVFLETQYF
TRBV28,.,.,TRBJ1-1,TGTGCCAGCAGTTTAAGGGGAGTTGTTACTGAAGCTTTCTTT,CASSLRGVVTEAFF
TRBV7-9,.,.,TRBJ1-6,TGTGCCAGCAGCTCCCCCCTGCGGGCCCATTCACCCCTCCACTTT,CASSSPLRAHSPLHF
TRBV15,TRBD1,.,TRBJ1-2,TGTGCCACCAGCAGGGACAGGGGTAGGGGCTACACCTTC,CATSRDRGRGYTF
TRBV29-1,.,.,TRBJ1-5,TGCAGCGTTGGACGGGACAATCAGCCCCAGCATTTT,CSVGRDNQPQHF
TRBV7-3,.,.,TRBJ2-3,TGTGCCAGCAGCTCCCTAAGCACAGATACGCAGTATTTT,CASSSLSTDTQYF
TRBV27,.,.,TRBJ2-3,TGTGCCAGCAGCATGGGCGGTACGCAGTATTTT,CASSMGGTQYF
TRBV25-1,.,.,TRBJ1-2,TGTGCCAGCTCACCGGGCCTTGGGGATGGCTACACCTTC,CASSPGLGDGYTF
TRBV14,.,.,TRBJ2-5,TGTGCCAGCAGCCAACTCGCCGGGACACGATTTTGGGAGACCCAGTACTTC,CASSQLAGTRFWETQYF
TRBV5-1,TRBD1,.,TRBJ1-5,TGCGCCAGCAGCTTGGCAGGGGGCAGCAATCAGCCCCAGCATTTT,CASSLAGGSNQPQHF
TRBV5-1,TRBD1,.,TRBJ1-1,TGCGCCAGCAGCTTGGTGGTGGGGACAGGGCGGATTAACACTGAAGCTTTCTTT,CASSLVVGTGRINTEAFF
TRBV15,.,few,TRBJ2-7,TGTGCCACCAGCATCGACATCGACCCCACCTACGAGCAGTACTTC,CATSIDIDPTYEQYF
TRBV7-8,.,.,TRBJ1-5,TGTGCCAGCAGCTTAGCCAGGGAGGGTCATCTTAGCAATCAGCCCCAGCATTTT,CASSLAREGHLSNQPQHF
TRBV27,.,.,TRBJ1-1,TGTGCCAGCAGTAGTCTGGGGGCGCCGAACACTGAAGCTTTCTTT,CASSSLGAPNTEAFF